Described below is a single T cell receptor (beta chain) sequence and its context. This specimen belongs to a study of cytomegalovirus exposure and HLA in healthy donors. In the PCR, 60 Vbeta and 13 Jbeta primers were used. Some clones are missing from TCRdb's copy, which holds only in-frame ones; the method was immunoSEQ multiplex PCR. The repertoire holds roughly 100,000 clones, with about four fifths as singletons. The CDR3 loop spans 15 amino acids. V was trimmed by 3 bases and J by 0 bases, leaving 9 bases between them. Germline V CDR1 and CDR2: SNHLY, FYNNEI. Sequencing was carried out using PBMCs. The TCR originated in a man in his forties or fifties in good health and CMV-seronegative. V gene TRBV2 combines with J gene TRBJ1-3; unclear D gene. The CDR3 DNA sequence: TGTGCCAGCAGTGAGTCGGGTTTCTCTGGAAACACCATATATTTT. It specifies CASSESGFSGNTIYF.